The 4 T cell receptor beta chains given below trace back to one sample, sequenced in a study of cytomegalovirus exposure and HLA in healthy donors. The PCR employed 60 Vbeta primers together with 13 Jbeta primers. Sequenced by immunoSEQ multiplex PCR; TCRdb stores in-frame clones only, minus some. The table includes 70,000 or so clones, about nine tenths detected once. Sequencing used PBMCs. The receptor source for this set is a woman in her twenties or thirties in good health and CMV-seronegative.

CDR3 nucleotide sequence: TGTGCCAGCAGCCCGGTAACCGACAGGGAGGAAAAACTGTTTTTT. Translated: CASSPVTDREEKLFF. This rearrangement joins TRBV7-2 to TRBJ1-4; 7 nucleotides agree with TRBD1. Germline CDR1 SGHTA, CDR2 FQGNSA. The ends lost 5 bases at V and 8 bases at J; junction bases unmatched: 11. The CDR3 totals 15 residues.

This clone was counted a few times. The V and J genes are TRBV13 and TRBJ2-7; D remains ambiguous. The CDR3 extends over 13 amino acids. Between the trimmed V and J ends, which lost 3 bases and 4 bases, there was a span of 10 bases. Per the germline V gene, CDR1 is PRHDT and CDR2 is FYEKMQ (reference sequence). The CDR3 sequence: CASSLRKRYEQYF. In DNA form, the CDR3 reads TGTGCCAGCAGCTTGAGGAAAAGGTACGAGCAGTACTTC.

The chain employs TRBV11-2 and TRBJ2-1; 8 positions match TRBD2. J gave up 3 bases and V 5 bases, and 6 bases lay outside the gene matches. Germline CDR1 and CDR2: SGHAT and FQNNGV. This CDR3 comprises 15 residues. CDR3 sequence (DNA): TGTGCCAGCAGCCCAGCGGGAGCCGGCTACAATGAGCAGTTCTTC. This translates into CASSPAGAGYNEQFF. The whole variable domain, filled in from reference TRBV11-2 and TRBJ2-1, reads EAGVAQSPRYKIIEKRQSVAFWCNPISGHATLYWYQQILGQGPKLLIQFQNNGVVDDSQLPKDRFSAERLKGVDSTLKIQPAKLEDSAVYLCASSPAGAGYNEQFFGPGTRLTVL.

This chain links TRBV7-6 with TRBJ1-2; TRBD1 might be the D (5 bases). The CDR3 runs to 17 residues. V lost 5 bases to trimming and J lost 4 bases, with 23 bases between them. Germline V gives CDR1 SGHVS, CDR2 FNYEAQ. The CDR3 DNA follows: TGTGCCAGCAGCCCCGCCCTCCTCCTCAGGGATGGCTATGGCTACACCTTC. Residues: CASSPALLLRDGYGYTF.